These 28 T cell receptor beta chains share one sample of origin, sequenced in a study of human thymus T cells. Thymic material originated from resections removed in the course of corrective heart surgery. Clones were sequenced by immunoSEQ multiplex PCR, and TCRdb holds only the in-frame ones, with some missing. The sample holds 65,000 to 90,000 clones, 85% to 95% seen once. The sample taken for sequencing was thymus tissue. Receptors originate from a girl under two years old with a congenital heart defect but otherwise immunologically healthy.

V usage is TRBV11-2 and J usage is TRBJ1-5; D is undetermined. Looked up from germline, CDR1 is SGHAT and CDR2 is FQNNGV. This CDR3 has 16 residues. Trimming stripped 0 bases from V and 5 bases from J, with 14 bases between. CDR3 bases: TGTGCCAGCAGCTTAGATTCCGGACGCCCCTATCAGCCCCAGCATTTT. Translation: CASSLDSGRPYQPQHF.

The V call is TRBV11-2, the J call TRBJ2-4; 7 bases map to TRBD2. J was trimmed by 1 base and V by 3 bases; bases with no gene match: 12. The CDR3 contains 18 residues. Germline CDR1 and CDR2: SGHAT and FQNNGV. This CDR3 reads CASSFPNCGSRAKNIQYF. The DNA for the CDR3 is TGTGCCAGCAGCTTCCCCAACTGCGGGAGTCGCGCCAAAAACATTCAGTACTTC.

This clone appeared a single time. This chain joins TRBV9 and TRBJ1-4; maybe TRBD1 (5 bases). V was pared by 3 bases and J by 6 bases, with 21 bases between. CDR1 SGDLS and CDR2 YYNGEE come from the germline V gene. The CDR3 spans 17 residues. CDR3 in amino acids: CASSAHLRDSLDEKLFF. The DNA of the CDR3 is TGTGCCAGCAGCGCCCACCTCCGGGACTCACTGGATGAAAAACTGTTTTTT.

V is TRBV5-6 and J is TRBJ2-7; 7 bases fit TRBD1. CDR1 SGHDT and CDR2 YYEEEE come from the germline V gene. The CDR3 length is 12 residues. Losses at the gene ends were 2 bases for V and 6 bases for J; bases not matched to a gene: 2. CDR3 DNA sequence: TGTGCCAGCAGCTTCCCAGGGGGCGAGCAGTACTTC. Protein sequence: CASSFPGGEQYF.

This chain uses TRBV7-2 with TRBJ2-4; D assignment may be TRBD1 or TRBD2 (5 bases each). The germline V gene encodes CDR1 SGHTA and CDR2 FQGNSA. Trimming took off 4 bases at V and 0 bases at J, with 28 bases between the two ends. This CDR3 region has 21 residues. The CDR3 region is CASSSAQGGGSQAEAKNIQYF. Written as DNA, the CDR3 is TGTGCCAGCAGCTCAGCCCAGGGTGGGGGATCTCAAGCGGAAGCCAAAAACATTCAGTACTTC.

In DNA, the CDR3 is TGTGCCAGCAGCCAAGCGGCCACAGGGGGCCCTGGAAACACCATATATTTT. This sequence encodes CASSQAATGGPGNTIYF. This chain uses TRBV7-2 with TRBJ1-3; TRBD1 matches 9 bases. Germline V gene lookup returns CDR1 SGHTA and CDR2 FQGNSA. The CDR3 spans 17 residues. The trim removed 5 bases at V and 2 bases at J, leaving 10 bases unmatched.

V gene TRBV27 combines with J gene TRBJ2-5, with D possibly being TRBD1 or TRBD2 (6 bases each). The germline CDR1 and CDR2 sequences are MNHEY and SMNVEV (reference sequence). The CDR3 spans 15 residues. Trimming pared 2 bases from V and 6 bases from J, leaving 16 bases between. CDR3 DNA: TGTGCCAGCAGTTTAAAACGACAGGCGGGAAAGACCCAGTACTTC. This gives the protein CASSLKRQAGKTQYF.

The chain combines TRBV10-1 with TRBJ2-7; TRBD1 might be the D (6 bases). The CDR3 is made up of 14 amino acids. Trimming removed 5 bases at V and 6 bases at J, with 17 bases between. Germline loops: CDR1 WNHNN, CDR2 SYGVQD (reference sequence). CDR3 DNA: TGCGCCAGCAGTCCAAACAGGGCGGGCTGCGAGCAGTACTTC. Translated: CASSPNRAGCEQYF.

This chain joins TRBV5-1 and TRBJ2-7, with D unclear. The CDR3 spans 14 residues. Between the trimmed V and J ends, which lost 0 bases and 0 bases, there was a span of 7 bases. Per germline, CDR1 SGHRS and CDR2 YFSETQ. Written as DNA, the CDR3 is TGCGCCAGCAGCTTGGGCACTACCTCCTACGAGCAGTACTTC. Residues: CASSLGTTSYEQYF.

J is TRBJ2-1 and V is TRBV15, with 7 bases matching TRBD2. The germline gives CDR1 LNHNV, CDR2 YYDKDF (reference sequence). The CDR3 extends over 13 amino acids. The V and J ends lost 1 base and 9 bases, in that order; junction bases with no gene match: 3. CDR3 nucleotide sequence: TGTGCCACCAGCAGAGTCGGGGAGGGTGAGCAGTTCTTC. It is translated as CATSRVGEGEQFF.

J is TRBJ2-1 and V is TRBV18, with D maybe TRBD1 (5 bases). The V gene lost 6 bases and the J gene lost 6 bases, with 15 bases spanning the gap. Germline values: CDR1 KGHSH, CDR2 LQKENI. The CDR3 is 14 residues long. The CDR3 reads CASSPGQGANEQFF. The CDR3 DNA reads TGTGCCAGCTCCCCAGGGCAGGGTGCCAATGAGCAGTTCTTC.

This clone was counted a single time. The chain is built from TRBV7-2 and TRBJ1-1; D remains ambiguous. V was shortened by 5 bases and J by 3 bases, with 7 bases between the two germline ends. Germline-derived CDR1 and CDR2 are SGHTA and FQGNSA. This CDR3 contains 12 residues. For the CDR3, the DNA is TGTGCCAGCAGCCTCCGGGACACTGAAGCTTTCTTT. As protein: CASSLRDTEAFF.

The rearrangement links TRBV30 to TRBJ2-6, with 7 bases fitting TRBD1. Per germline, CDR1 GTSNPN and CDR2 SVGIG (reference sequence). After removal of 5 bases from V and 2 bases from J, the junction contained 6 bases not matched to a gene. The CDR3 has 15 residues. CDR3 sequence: CAWGQATPGANVLTF. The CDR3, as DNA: TGTGCCTGGGGACAGGCAACTCCTGGGGCCAACGTCCTGACTTTC.

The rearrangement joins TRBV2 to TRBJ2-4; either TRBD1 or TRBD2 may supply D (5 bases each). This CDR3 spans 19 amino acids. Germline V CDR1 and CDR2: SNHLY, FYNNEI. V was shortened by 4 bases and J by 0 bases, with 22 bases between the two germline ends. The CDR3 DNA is TGTGCCAGCAGTGGCACACCCCAGGGAAACGGGGTAGCCAAAAACATTCAGTACTTC. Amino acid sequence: CASSGTPQGNGVAKNIQYF.

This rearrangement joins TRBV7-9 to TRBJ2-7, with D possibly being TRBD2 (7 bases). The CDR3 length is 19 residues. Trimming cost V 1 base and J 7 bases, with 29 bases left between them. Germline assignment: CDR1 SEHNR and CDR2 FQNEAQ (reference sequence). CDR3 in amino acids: CASSLERLRGGSVECEQYF. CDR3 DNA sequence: TGTGCCAGCAGCTTAGAGAGATTGAGGGGGGGATCTGTAGAGTGTGAGCAGTACTTC.

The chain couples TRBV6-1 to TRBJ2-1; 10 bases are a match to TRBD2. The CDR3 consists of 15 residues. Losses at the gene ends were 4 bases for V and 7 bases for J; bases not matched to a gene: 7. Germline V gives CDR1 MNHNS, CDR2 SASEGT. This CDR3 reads CASSGKREGGNEQFF. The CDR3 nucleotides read TGTGCCAGCAGTGGGAAGCGGGAGGGAGGGAATGAGCAGTTCTTC.

The chain's CDR3 is CAWRQQGNTEAFF. Written as DNA, the CDR3 is TGTGCCTGGAGACAGCAGGGGAACACTGAAGCTTTCTTT. The chain has TRBV30 and TRBJ1-1, with a tentative D call TRBD1 (5 bases). Trimming removed 3 bases at V and 1 base at J, with 9 bases between. Germline V gives CDR1 GTSNPN, CDR2 SVGIG (reference sequence). The CDR3 covers 13 residues.

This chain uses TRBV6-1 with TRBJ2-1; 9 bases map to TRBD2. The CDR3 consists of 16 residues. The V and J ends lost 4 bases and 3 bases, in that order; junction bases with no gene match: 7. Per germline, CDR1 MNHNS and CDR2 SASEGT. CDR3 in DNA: TGTGCCAGCAGTGTTCCGGGACTAGCAGTCTACAATGAGCAGTTCTTC. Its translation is CASSVPGLAVYNEQFF.

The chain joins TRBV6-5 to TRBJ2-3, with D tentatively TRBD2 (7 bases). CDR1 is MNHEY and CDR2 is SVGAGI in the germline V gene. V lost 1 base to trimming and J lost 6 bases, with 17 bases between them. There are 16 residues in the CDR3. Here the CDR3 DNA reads TGTGCCAGCAGTTACTGGGGGGGCGGACGGACGGATACGCAGTATTTT. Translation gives CASSYWGGGRTDTQYF.

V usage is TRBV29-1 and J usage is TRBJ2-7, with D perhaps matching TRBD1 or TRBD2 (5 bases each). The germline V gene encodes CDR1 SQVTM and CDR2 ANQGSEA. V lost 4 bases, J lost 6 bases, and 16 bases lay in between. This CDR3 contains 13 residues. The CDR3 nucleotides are TGCAGCGTTGGAGGGGCCCTTAGTGCCGAGCAGTACTTC. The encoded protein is CSVGGALSAEQYF.

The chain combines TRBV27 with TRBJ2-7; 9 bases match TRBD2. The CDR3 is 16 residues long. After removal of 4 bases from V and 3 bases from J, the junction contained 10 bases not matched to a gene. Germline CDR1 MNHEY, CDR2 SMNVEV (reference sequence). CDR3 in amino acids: CASSSRGSGSVYEQYF. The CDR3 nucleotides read TGTGCCAGCAGTTCCCGGGGTAGCGGGAGTGTCTACGAGCAGTACTTC.

The CDR3 DNA reads as TGTGCCAGCAGCCCCGCTTTGGAGGGTCGTTCGGGCTACACCTTC. As protein: CASSPALEGRSGYTF. The V call is TRBV5-6, the J call TRBJ1-2; no clear D gene. Germline V lookup: CDR1 SGHDT, CDR2 YYEEEE. Trimming took off 4 bases at V and 8 bases at J, with 21 bases between the two ends. This CDR3 comprises 15 residues.

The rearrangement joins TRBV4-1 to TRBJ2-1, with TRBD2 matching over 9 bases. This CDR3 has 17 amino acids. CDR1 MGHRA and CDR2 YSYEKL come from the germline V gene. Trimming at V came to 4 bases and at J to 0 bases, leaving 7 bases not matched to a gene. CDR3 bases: TGCGCCAGCAGCCCCTGGATTAGCGGGAGCTCCTACAATGAGCAGTTCTTC. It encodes CASSPWISGSSYNEQFF.

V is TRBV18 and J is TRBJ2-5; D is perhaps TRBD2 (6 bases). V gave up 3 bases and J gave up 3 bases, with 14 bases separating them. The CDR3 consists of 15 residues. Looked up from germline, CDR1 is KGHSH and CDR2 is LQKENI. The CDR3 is CASSPWRGIEETQYF. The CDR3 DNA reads TGTGCCAGCTCACCGTGGCGGGGCATTGAAGAGACCCAGTACTTC.

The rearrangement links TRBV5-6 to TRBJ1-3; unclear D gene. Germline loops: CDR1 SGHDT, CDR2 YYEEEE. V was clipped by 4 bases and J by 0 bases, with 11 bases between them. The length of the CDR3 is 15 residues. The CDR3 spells CASSQKSGSGNTIYF. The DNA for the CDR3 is TGTGCCAGCAGCCAAAAGAGCGGCTCTGGAAACACCATATATTTT.

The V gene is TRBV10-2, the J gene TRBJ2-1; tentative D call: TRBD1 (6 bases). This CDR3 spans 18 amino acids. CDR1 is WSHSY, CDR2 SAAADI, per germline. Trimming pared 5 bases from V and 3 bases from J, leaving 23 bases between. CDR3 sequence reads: CASSSRGIPDSDYNEQFF. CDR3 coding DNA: TGCGCCAGCAGTTCGAGGGGGATTCCGGATAGTGACTACAATGAGCAGTTCTTC.

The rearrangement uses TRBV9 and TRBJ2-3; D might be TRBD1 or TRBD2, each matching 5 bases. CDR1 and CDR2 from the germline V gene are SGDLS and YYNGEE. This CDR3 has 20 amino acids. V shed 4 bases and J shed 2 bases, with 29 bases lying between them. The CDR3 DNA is TGTGCCAGCAGCCCGTTGGGTGGGGGTACTAGGGGCGAAGACACAGATACGCAGTATTTT. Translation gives CASSPLGGGTRGEDTDTQYF.

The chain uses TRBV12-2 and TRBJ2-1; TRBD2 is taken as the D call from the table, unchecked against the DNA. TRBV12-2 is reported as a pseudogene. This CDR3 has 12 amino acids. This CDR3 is CASRLPRGGQLF. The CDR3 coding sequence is TGTGCAAGTCGCTTACCGCGGGGAGGTCAACTCTTC.